This TCR beta chain was obtained from a study of blood T cell repertoires in COVID-19. Study-wide context: The study drew acute and convalescent COVID-19 samples from the United States, Italy and Spain. The cDNA or gDNA used as material had been derived from T cells, B-cell-depleted T cells, or PBMCs.

Study processing details: The assay estimated nucleated cells by amplifying reference gene primers. The table came from immunoSEQ multiplex PCR; TCRdb's copy has only in-frame clones and leaves some out. D and trimming come from the DNA, and the V and J calls and clone size come from that table. This table holds 95,000 to 100,000 clones, around 85% found once. Germline V lookup: CDR1 SQVTM, CDR2 ANQGSEA. The CDR3 runs to 14 residues. Between the trimmed V and J ends, which lost 1 base and 4 bases, there was a span of 11 bases. Sequenced: peripheral blood. The chain has TRBV29-1 and TRBJ1-3; D is unresolved. This TCR was sampled from a woman aged 65 to 85 with active or convalescent COVID-19. The CDR3 region is CSVEGVTGGNTIYF. The CDR3 DNA follows: TGCAGCGTTGAAGGTGTCACGGGAGGAAACACCATATATTTT. The entire variable domain, with the rest obtained from reference TRBV29-1 and TRBJ1-3, is as follows: SAVISQKPSRDICQRGTSLTIQCQVDSQVTMMFWYRQQPGQSLTLIATANQGSEATYESGFVIDKFPISRPNLTFSTLTVSNMSPEDSSIYLCSVEGVTGGNTIYFGEGSWLTVV.